These 13 T cell receptor beta chains originate from one sample sequenced in a study of blood T cell repertoires in COVID-19. Only in-frame clones appear in the TCRdb table, and some are missing; sequencing was by immunoSEQ multiplex PCR. The sample has around 620,000 clones; approximately 90% are singletons. Sequenced material: peripheral blood. These receptors all stem from a woman aged 18-29 years with acute or convalescent COVID-19.

This clone was detected a few times. V gene TRBV6-4 combines with J gene TRBJ2-2, with 9 bases identical to TRBD2. Germline assignment: CDR1 MRHNA and CDR2 SNTAGT. The CDR3 is 15 residues long. V shed 7 bases, J shed 4 bases, and the junction held 7 bases outside the gene matches. CDR3 nucleotides: TGTGCCAGCAAAGAAGGGACTAGCAGCACCGGGGAGCTGTTTTTT. Translated, it gives CASKEGTSSTGELFF.

The gene calls are TRBV11-2 and TRBJ2-2, with TRBD1 matching over 7 bases. This CDR3 spans 14 amino acids. With 5 bases clipped from V and 8 bases from J, the junction kept 8 bases outside the gene matches. From germline, CDR1 is SGHAT and CDR2 FQNNGV. The CDR3 bases are TGTGCCAGCAGCCCCCGACAGGGCGGTGGGGAGCTGTTTTTT. Its protein is CASSPRQGGGELFF.

The chain combines TRBV13 with TRBJ1-2, with TRBD1 identical over 7 bases. The CDR3 runs 16 residues. V lost 7 bases and J lost 3; bases outside the gene matches: 14. CDR1 PRHDT and CDR2 FYEKMQ come from the germline V gene (reference sequence). The CDR3 reads CASTQPPGTADYGYTF. CDR3 nucleotide sequence: TGTGCCAGCACCCAACCGCCCGGGACAGCGGACTATGGCTACACCTTC.

The chain joins TRBV2 to TRBJ2-5; 9 bases align to TRBD1. The ends lost 2 bases at V and 4 bases at J; junction bases unmatched: 8. This CDR3 is built from 16 residues. The germline V gene has CDR1 SNHLY and CDR2 FYNNEI. The DNA for the CDR3 is TGTGCCAGCAGTGAAAGTGGGTTGACAGGGGGAGAGACCCAGTACTTC. Amino acids: CASSESGLTGGETQYF.

The chain employs TRBV5-1 and TRBJ2-7; TRBD1 aligns across 9 bases. The germline gives CDR1 SGHRS, CDR2 YFSETQ. The length of the CDR3 is 14 residues. With V trimmed by 4 bases and J by 1 base, 3 bases remained unmatched. The CDR3 DNA reads as TGCGCCAGCAGCGGTGGACAGGGGTCCTACGAGCAGTACTTC. It yields the protein CASSGGQGSYEQYF. Supplemented by reference TRBV5-1 and TRBJ2-7, the full variable domain reads KAGVTQTPRYLIKTRGQQVTLSCSPISGHRSVSWYQQTPGQGLQFLFEYFSETQRNKGNFPGRFSGRQFSNSRSEMNVSTLELGDSALYLCASSGGQGSYEQYFGPGTRLTVT.

The V call is TRBV9, the J call TRBJ1-3; D remains ambiguous. The CDR3 loop spans 15 amino acids. Germline V gives CDR1 SGDLS, CDR2 YYNGEE. Trimming removed 4 bases from V and 4 bases from J, with 15 bases in between. For the CDR3, the DNA is TGTGCCAGCAGCCCCATGGCCCAATCCGGAAACACCATATATTTT. It encodes CASSPMAQSGNTIYF.

The chain employs TRBV18 and TRBJ2-7; D uncertain. Between the trimmed V and J ends, which lost 2 bases and 7 bases, there was a span of 12 bases. The germline gives CDR1 KGHSH, CDR2 LQKENI. The CDR3 runs 13 residues. The CDR3 loop reads CASSPGGETEQYF. The CDR3 DNA reads as TGTGCCAGCTCACCAGGTGGAGAAACTGAGCAGTACTTC.

The rearrangement uses TRBV13 and TRBJ2-3; 9 positions match TRBD1. Germline loops: CDR1 PRHDT, CDR2 FYEKMQ (reference sequence). The ends lost 1 base at V and 4 bases at J; junction bases unmatched: 9. This CDR3 comprises 17 residues. CDR3 bases: TGTGCCAGCAGCTTAGTAGGGACAGGGCGGTTGGCAGATACGCAGTATTTT. It yields the protein CASSLVGTGRLADTQYF. Variable domain in full (rest from reference TRBV13 and TRBJ2-3): AAGVIQSPRHLIKEKRETATLKCYPIPRHDTVYWYQQGPGQDPQFLISFYEKMQSDKGSIPDRFSAQQFSDYHSELNMSSLELGDSALYFCASSLVGTGRLADTQYFGPGTRLTVL.

The genes are TRBV7-2 and TRBJ2-5, with a weak D call TRBD1 (5 bases). The V gene lost 8 bases and the J gene lost 5 bases, with 15 bases spanning the gap. This CDR3 has 13 amino acids. The germline CDR1 and CDR2 sequences are SGHTA and FQGNSA. In nucleotides, the CDR3 is TGTGCCAGCTGCCATGGGGCGGCGGAGACCCAGTACTTC. Translation gives CASCHGAAETQYF.

This clone was detected once. V usage is TRBV23-1 and J usage is TRBJ1-3, with TRBD1 identical over 9 bases. TRBV23-1 is classed as an ORF, of uncertain function. The CDR3 is 15 amino acids. V lost 2 bases to trimming and J lost 7 bases; unmatched junction nucleotides: 6. CDR3 coding DNA: TGCGCCAGCAGTCAAGGGGACAGGGAACTGAACACCATATATTTT. This gives the protein CASSQGDRELNTIYF.

V usage is TRBV7-8 and J usage is TRBJ1-6, with 7 nucleotides matching TRBD1. The trim removed 5 bases at V and 0 bases at J, leaving 4 bases unmatched. The CDR3 runs to 16 residues. The germline V gene encodes CDR1 SGHVS and CDR2 FQNEAQ. The CDR3 DNA follows: TGTGCCAGCAGCCCCAGGGACAGCTCCTATAATTCACCCCTCCACTTT. The encoded protein is CASSPRDSSYNSPLHF.

The V call is TRBV19, the J call TRBJ2-7; 9 bases line up with TRBD1. The germline CDR1 and CDR2 sequences are LNHDA and SQIVND (reference sequence). The V gene end was trimmed by 5 bases and the J gene end by 0 bases; junction bases not matched to a gene: 8. The CDR3 has 16 residues. The CDR3 here is CASSSQTGQGSYEQYF. The CDR3 DNA reads TGTGCCAGTAGTTCCCAGACGGGACAGGGCTCCTACGAGCAGTACTTC.

This chain links TRBV5-1 with TRBJ2-6; 15 bases agree with TRBD2. The CDR3 consists of 19 residues. Germline-derived CDR1 and CDR2 are SGHRS and YFSETQ. V shed 4 bases, J shed 1 base, and the junction held 6 bases outside the gene matches. CDR3 in amino acids: CASSTGLAGGYSGANVLTF. For the CDR3, the DNA is TGCGCCAGCAGCACGGGACTAGCGGGGGGTTATTCTGGGGCCAACGTCCTGACTTTC.